The present entry profiles one TCR beta chain with its context. This record comes from a study of T cell responses to AZD1222 COVID-19 vaccine. The data were produced by immunoSEQ multiplex PCR, yet TCRdb's version contains in-frame clones alone and is incomplete. The table has about 150,000 clones, roughly 87% seen once. This TCR was recovered from an adult who received the AZD1222 COVID-19 vaccine. Specimen: peripheral blood, collected 28 days after the second AZD1222 dose.

The CDR3 DNA sequence: TGTGCCAGCAGGGCGACGGGGGGAGAGACCCAGTACTTC. Translating gives CASRATGGETQYF. The rearrangement joins TRBV2 to TRBJ2-5; 7 bases map to TRBD2. This CDR3 comprises 13 residues. CDR1 SNHLY and CDR2 FYNNEI come from the germline V gene. J gave up 4 bases and V 6 bases, and 5 bases lay outside the gene matches.